Described below is a single T cell receptor (beta chain) sequence and its context. Antigen specificity is unknown. The data are from a study of cytomegalovirus exposure and HLA in healthy donors. The study, taken as a whole, reports: Most TCR sequences were uncommon, yet certain public TCRs appeared in many donors. According to a subsequent analysis, TCR clusters identified in the first cohort showed a tendency to co-occur across the approximately 120 validation repertoires. The study recorded over 150 TCR beta chains that were cytomegalovirus-associated.

Profiled with immunoSEQ multiplex PCR; TCRdb holds only in-frame clones, not every one. The sample carries more than 100,000 clones, roughly 90% recorded once. The sequencing input was PBMCs. The TCR originated in a woman between 18 and 29 years old in good health and CMV-seropositive.

CDR3 protein: CASSPTRTSNQPQHF. In DNA form, the CDR3 reads TGTGCCAGCAGTCCCACACGGACAAGCAATCAGCCCCAGCATTTT. The chain uses TRBV7-8 and TRBJ1-5, with D possibly matching TRBD1 (5 bases). Trimming cost V 6 bases and J 1 base, with 13 bases left between them. CDR3 length: 15 amino acids. Germline V gene lookup returns CDR1 SGHVS and CDR2 FQNEAQ.